The source of this TCR beta chain is a study of PD-1 blockade in mismatch repair-deficient tumors. Remarks on this clone: Its antigen is currently unknown.

As for time point: 10-day in vitro stimulation with candidate neoantigen peptide 5. The germline V gene encodes CDR1 SGHDT and CDR2 YYEEEE. CDR3 size: 13 residues. V lost 4 bases and J lost 4, with 9 bases in between. TCRdb's copy holds only in-frame clones and misses some; the assay was immunoSEQ multiplex PCR. This sample has around 14,000 clones, with about 84% found just once. The material sequenced was cells cultured in vitro, taken from a patient treated with pembrolizumab. The TCR was taken from an adult with mismatch repair-deficient cancer. The chain is built from TRBV5-6 and TRBJ2-1; D uncertain. The CDR3 region is CASSADFYNEQFF. DNA of the CDR3: TGTGCCAGCAGCGCTGACTTTTACAATGAGCAGTTCTTC.